The 26 T cell receptor beta chains listed next were all sequenced from one sample in a study of human T cells and chemical hapten exposure. Documented time point: patch test 2, 6 weeks after DPC sensitization. Documented treatment: therapeutic diphenylcyclopropenone sensitization with weekly scalp DPC. TCRdb called the RACE reads again in MiXCR, with one record for every CDR3 protein. The sample has about 380,000 distinct CDR3 sequences, under 6.5% seen once; the top ten hold roughly 5.4%. The material sequenced was whole blood, taken in connection with sensitization to the hapten diphenylcyclopropenone (DPC). These receptors were obtained from a woman younger than 35 with alopecia areata. Some clones in this sample may be carry-over from other donors' samples.

This clonotype was seen repeatedly, ten times or more. The V gene is TRBV7-9, the J gene TRBJ1-2; 7 nucleotides agree with TRBD1. Germline loops: CDR1 SEHNR, CDR2 FQNEAQ (reference sequence). The V segment lost 1 base and the J segment 0 bases; nucleotides outside the gene matches: 11. The length of the CDR3 is 18 residues. Written as DNA, the CDR3 is TGTGCCAGCAGCTTAGTGATGACAGGGAACGCGGCTAACTATGGCTACACCTTC. It encodes CASSLVMTGNAANYGYTF.

V is TRBV3-1 and J is TRBJ1-1; D is unclear. V was cut by 0 bases and J by 6 bases, with 8 bases left in between. The CDR3 is 13 residues long. Germline-derived CDR1 and CDR2 are LGHDT and YNNKEL (reference sequence). The CDR3 sequence: CASSQEVWAEAFF. CDR3 DNA sequence: TGTGCCAGCAGCCAAGAGGTGTGGGCTGAAGCTTTCTTT.

The chain joins TRBV2 to TRBJ2-6; D remains unclear. The CDR3 is 14 amino acids. Looked up from germline, CDR1 is SNHLY and CDR2 is FYNNEI. Trimming took 3 bases from V and 1 from J, leaving 4 bases between them. The CDR3: CASSEQSGANVLTF. The DNA of the CDR3 is TGTGCCAGCAGTGAGCAGTCTGGGGCCAACGTCCTGACTTTC.

The V and J genes are TRBV20-1 and TRBJ2-5; D is uncertain. The CDR3 consists of 12 residues. CDR1 and CDR2 (germline): DFQATT, SNEGSKA (reference sequence). With 2 bases removed from V and 5 bases from J, the gap between germline ends came to 9 bases. The DNA for the CDR3 is TGCAGTGCTAGATTTAGACGCGAGACCCAGTACTTC. It specifies CSARFRRETQYF.

J is TRBJ1-2 and V is TRBV10-3; 7 bases agree with TRBD1. The CDR3 is made up of 12 amino acids. V shed 4 bases, J shed 5 bases, and the junction held 1 base outside the gene matches. Germline assignment: CDR1 ENHRY and CDR2 SYGVKD. CDR3 loop: CAISAQGYGYTF. The CDR3 bases are TGTGCCATCAGTGCACAGGGGTATGGCTACACCTTC.

The chain carries TRBV2 and TRBJ2-1; 8 nucleotides line up with TRBD2. The CDR3 loop spans 16 amino acids. Germline V gene sequence: CDR1 SNHLY, CDR2 FYNNEI. The ends lost 10 bases at V and 6 bases at J; junction bases unmatched: 17. Here the CDR3 reads CAILQLSGGASNEQFF. For the CDR3, the DNA is TGTGCCATCCTTCAACTCAGCGGGGGAGCAAGCAATGAGCAGTTCTTC.

This clonotype was detected a few times. This sequence joins TRBV5-8 and TRBJ2-7, with D hard to call. This CDR3 has 11 residues. Germline V gene data show CDR1 as SGHTS and CDR2 as YDEGEE. V was shortened by 1 base and J by 5 bases, with 4 bases between the two germline ends. Here the CDR3 reads CASSLLDEQYF. The CDR3 nucleotides read TGTGCCAGCAGCTTGTTAGACGAGCAGTACTTC.

This clonotype came up a few times. This chain joins TRBV12-3 or TRBV12-4 and TRBJ1-2; weak D call: TRBD1 (5 bases). This CDR3 has 13 residues. V was cut by 5 bases and J by 2 bases, with 9 bases left in between. CDR3 protein: CASSRGRNYGYTF. CDR3 sequence (DNA): TGTGCCAGCAGTAGGGGTCGAAACTATGGCTACACCTTC.

A few counts support this clonotype. The chain combines TRBV5-1 with TRBJ1-6; D may be TRBD1 (6 bases). The CDR3 covers 18 residues. V was pared by 4 bases and J by 0 bases, with 17 bases between. Germline V gene lookup returns CDR1 SGHRS and CDR2 YFSETQ. CDR3 coding DNA: TGCGCCAGCAGCGCAAGTTCCAGGGGCAGCTCCTATAATTCACCCCTCCACTTT. This gives the protein CASSASSRGSSYNSPLHF.

This clonotype was recorded a few times. J is TRBJ2-7 and V is TRBV18, with TRBD2 as a possible D gene (5 bases). The CDR3 is 14 amino acids. The germline gives CDR1 KGHSH, CDR2 LQKENI. V lost 1 base and J lost 4, with 11 bases in between. The chain's CDR3 is CASSPQGVGYEQYF. DNA for the CDR3: TGTGCCAGCTCACCACAGGGAGTTGGGTACGAGCAGTACTTC.

The genes are TRBV20-1 and TRBJ1-1; D might be TRBD1 (5 bases). V dropped 3 bases and J dropped 4 bases, with 12 bases sitting between them. Germline V lookup: CDR1 DFQATT, CDR2 SNEGSKA (reference sequence). The CDR3 has 13 residues. Here the CDR3 DNA reads TGCAGTGCTAGTTACGACAGTACCACTGAAGCTTTCTTT. It specifies CSASYDSTTEAFF.

For this clonotype: Possible read error: a much larger clone is one base away. The genes are TRBV11-2 and TRBJ2-3; possible D gene TRBD1, 6 bases. Per germline, CDR1 SGHAT and CDR2 FQNNGV. The CDR3 has 16 amino acids. Here the CDR3 reads CASSLVVTGPTGTQYF. CDR3 coding DNA: TGTGCCAGCAGCTTAGTTGTGACAGGCCCCACAGGTACGCAGTATTTT.

CDR3 amino acids: CASSPPDWRPTQYF. The CDR3 nucleotides read TGTGCCAGCAGTCCACCGGACTGGCGTCCGACCCAGTACTTC. The chain couples TRBV12-3 or TRBV12-4 to TRBJ2-5, with D possibly being TRBD2 (5 bases). This CDR3 is 14 amino acids long. The V end lost 5 bases, the J end lost 7 bases, and 17 bases lay between the germline ends.

The chain has TRBV28 and TRBJ2-1; TRBD1 might be the D (6 bases). This CDR3 region has 13 residues. Trimming stripped 1 base from V and 10 bases from J, with 11 bases between. CDR1 is MDHEN and CDR2 is SYDVKM in the germline V gene. The CDR3 bases are TGTGCCAGCAGTTTATATCAGGGGCTGGAGCAGTTCTTC. As protein: CASSLYQGLEQFF.

This clonotype was picked up a small number of times. The chain joins TRBV3-1 to TRBJ2-5, with D possibly being TRBD2 (6 bases). Germline V lookup: CDR1 LGHDT, CDR2 YNNKEL (reference sequence). With 4 bases removed from V and 10 bases from J, the gap between germline ends came to 16 bases. The CDR3 has 13 residues. CDR3 sequence: CASSPRGSGYQYF. The CDR3 DNA follows: TGTGCCAGCAGCCCCCGGGGTAGCGGTTACCAGTACTTC.

The gene calls are TRBV14 and TRBJ2-3; 7 bases match TRBD1. Germline assignment: CDR1 SGHDN and CDR2 FVKESK. The V segment lost 9 bases and the J segment 4 bases; nucleotides outside the gene matches: 10. CDR3 length: 14 residues. DNA for the CDR3: TGTGCCAGTGCTAGAGGGGGCACAGCAGATACGCAGTATTTT. Its translation: CASARGGTADTQYF. The entire variable domain, with the rest obtained from reference TRBV14 and TRBJ2-3, is as follows: EAGVTQFPSHSVIEKGQTVTLRCDPISGHDNLYWYRRVMGKEIKFLLHFVKESKQDESGMPNNRFLAERTGGTYSTLKVQPAELEDSGVYFCASARGGTADTQYFGPGTRLTVL.

In this sample, this clonotype turned up a few times. The V call is TRBV3-1, the J call TRBJ2-2; TRBD2 matches at 8 bases. Germline V gives CDR1 LGHDT, CDR2 YNNKEL (reference sequence). V shed 2 bases and J 2 bases; nucleotides not matched to a gene: 4. The CDR3 runs to 16 residues. CDR3 DNA: TGTGCCAGCAGCCAATGGCTAGCGGGTAACACCGGGGAGCTGTTTTTT. Protein sequence: CASSQWLAGNTGELFF.

Ten or more counts support this clonotype. The V gene is TRBV7-8, the J gene TRBJ1-1; D unresolved. In germline, CDR1 is SGHVS, CDR2 FQNEAQ. V shed 5 bases and J shed 8 bases, with 12 bases lying between them. The CDR3 is 12 residues long. The CDR3 DNA reads TGTGCCAGCAGCCGCCGGGGAGAGGAAGCTTTCTTT. This codes for CASSRRGEEAFF.

V is TRBV5-1 and J is TRBJ1-1, with D possibly TRBD1 on 5 matching bases. Trimming removed 0 bases from V and 13 bases from J, with 16 bases in between. The V gene's germline CDR1 is SGHRS and CDR2 YFSETQ. This CDR3 has 13 amino acids. CDR3: CASSLEPLTGGFF. CDR3 nucleotide sequence: TGCGCCAGCAGCTTGGAACCCCTGACGGGGGGTTTCTTT.

This clonotype occurred a few times. The chain joins TRBV12-3 or TRBV12-4 to TRBJ1-1; 9 nucleotides line up with TRBD1. The V gene end was trimmed by 2 bases and the J gene end by 6 bases; junction bases not matched to a gene: 1. The CDR3 contains 13 residues. The CDR3 DNA is TGTGCCAGCAGTTTAAGGGACAGGGCTGAAGCTTTCTTT. Translating it yields CASSLRDRAEAFF.

This clonotype has more than one count but fewer than ten. The chain uses TRBV2 and TRBJ1-6, with 8 bases that match TRBD1. J lost 8 bases, V lost 6 bases, and 9 bases had no gene match. Germline V gives CDR1 SNHLY, CDR2 FYNNEI. The CDR3 has 15 amino acids. CDR3 nucleotides: TGTGCCAGCAGAAGGGCAGGGGGCGCAGATTCACCCCTCCACTTT. Translation gives CASRRAGGADSPLHF.

Many counts were recorded for this clonotype. The chain recombines TRBV2 with TRBJ1-1; perhaps TRBD1 as D (5 bases). The CDR3 consists of 14 residues. CDR1 is SNHLY, CDR2 FYNNEI, per germline. The V end lost 7 bases, the J end lost 6 bases, and 18 bases lay between the germline ends. The CDR3 bases are TGTGCCAGCATATCGGTGCAGGGAAGAGCTGAAGCTTTCTTT. Its translation: CASISVQGRAEAFF.

The chain employs TRBV6-2 or TRBV6-3 and TRBJ1-5; 8 bases are a match to TRBD1. CDR1 is MNHEY, CDR2 SVGEGT, per germline. CDR3 length: 13 residues. J was trimmed by 8 bases and V by 6 bases; bases with no gene match: 6. The CDR3: CASSTGTGKPQHF. The CDR3 nucleotides are TGTGCCAGCAGCACCGGGACAGGAAAGCCCCAGCATTTT.

This clonotype was observed at least ten times. The rearrangement links TRBV6-5 to TRBJ1-6; tentative D call: TRBD1 (6 bases). In germline, CDR1 is MNHEY, CDR2 SVGAGI. The CDR3 covers 15 residues. V was shortened by 6 bases and J by 10 bases, with 19 bases between the two germline ends. The CDR3 sequence: CASRASQGRGSPLHF. The CDR3 bases are TGTGCCAGCAGGGCCTCACAGGGACGGGGATCACCCCTCCACTTT.

The chain has TRBV7-9 and TRBJ1-2; TRBD1 is a possible D gene (6 bases). Germline V lookup: CDR1 SEHNR, CDR2 FQNEAQ (reference sequence). V was trimmed by 1 base and J by 9 bases, leaving 12 bases between them. The CDR3 has 13 residues. The CDR3 nucleotides are TGTGCCAGCAGCTTAGAGCAGGGGCGAAGCTACACCTTC. Translation gives CASSLEQGRSYTF.

This clonotype appeared a few times. The V and J genes are TRBV2 and TRBJ2-7; a possible D gene is TRBD1 (5 bases). CDR3 size: 14 residues. Deletions cut 6 bases from V and 0 bases from J, with 12 bases between. Germline loops: CDR1 SNHLY, CDR2 FYNNEI. CDR3: CASSRDNLSYEQYF. In DNA, the CDR3 is TGTGCCAGCAGCAGGGATAACCTCTCCTACGAGCAGTACTTC.